This T cell receptor (beta chain) was observed in a study of blood T cell repertoires in COVID-19. Across the study: Specimens from acute and convalescent COVID-19 originated in the United States, Italy and Spain. PBMCs, B-cell-depleted T cells, or T cells were the source of the cDNA or gDNA that made up the material.

Patients of the Seattle cohort, enrolled during active infection, were followed longitudinally. As originally analysed: Estimated nucleated cell counts came from reference gene primer amplification. The repertoire was sequenced with immunoSEQ multiplex PCR; TCRdb's copy has only in-frame clones and lacks some. The V and J calls and clone size are taken from that table; D and trimming were inferred from the DNA. The sample holds hundreds of thousands of clones; 89% are singletons and the top ten take approximately 10%. V shed 2 bases, J shed 7 bases, and the junction held 9 bases outside the gene matches. The length of the CDR3 is 16 residues. CDR1 SNHLY and CDR2 FYNNEI come from the germline V gene.

The sequence came from a woman aged 25 to 39 with COVID-19, enrolled during active disease. This chain joins TRBV2 and TRBJ2-1; TRBD1 aligns across 9 bases. Sequences were obtained from peripheral blood. The CDR3 protein is CASSERRTGVGNEQFF. DNA for the CDR3: TGTGCCAGCAGTGAACGGAGGACAGGGGTGGGTAATGAGCAGTTCTTC.